The clone carrying this T cell receptor (beta chain) was counted at least ten times. V trimming: 7 bases; J trimming: 5 bases; junction bases outside the gene matches: 13. This CDR3 is 15 amino acids long. CDR1 and CDR2 (germline): SGHTA, FQGNSA. The entry originates in a study of T cells after yellow fever vaccination. TCRdb used MiXCR to reprocess the 5' RACE reads, holding one entry per CDR3 protein. The repertoire holds about 180,000 distinct CDR3 sequences, 5.5% to 8% seen once, with nearly 3% in the top ten. The chain is built from TRBV7-2 and TRBJ2-5, with 7 bases that match TRBD2. The sample here was CD4+ T cells sorted from PBMCs, taken on the day of the first yellow fever vaccination. The TCR comes from a man aged 18 to 29 who received the YFV17D yellow fever vaccine. In DNA, the CDR3 is TGTGCCAGCACCATGGCACATAGGGGAGGGGAGACCCAGTACTTC. Translation: CASTMAHRGGETQYF.